This T cell receptor beta chain was sequenced in a study of T cell repertoires in cytomegalovirus infection (dated by TCRdb to between 2018 and 2020). Concerning the study at large: Donor HLA type was relevant to the analysis, as public TCR beta signatures indicated carriage of CMV infection together with the matching HLA type. Overall study results and their limits: Carriers of CMV infection plus the relevant HLA type were discriminated by the cumulative frequency of public TCR beta family members in the study cohort and in an independent roughly 400-donor cohort. The ex vivo response was dominated by HLA-C-restricted CMV-specific TCR beta clonotypes, which also provided the single most frequent clonotype in two of eight donors.

CDR1 and CDR2 (MDHEN, SYDVKM) derive from the germline V gene. The CDR3 goes from the cysteine to the phenylalanine over 14 residues. Of all the DNA, just the CDR3 is kept, 42 bases in frame from base 1. Trimming removed 7 bases from V and 5 bases from J; the gene matches leave 5 bases unexplained. Points on this clonotype: The target of this receptor is not known. Base qualities were left out, and no much larger clone turns up one base away.

The data were produced on an Illumina HiSeq 1500. TCRdb handled the public reads itself, with Q25 trimming in fastp and clone calling in MiXCR, and kept productive beta chains. Rows are combined by CDR3 protein, so each entry shows the most common genes and DNA. The sample has around 200,000 distinct CDR3 sequences on record, about a sixth of them singletons. Approximately 25% of the sample goes to the ten largest clones. The chain is encoded by TRBV28 joined to TRBJ1-5; 10 junctional bases match TRBD1. The sequence was collected from a human donor in good health (CMV status not recorded). Some clones in this sample may be carry-over from other donors' samples. The sequencing sample was made of CD8+ T cells from PBMCs. The CDR3 here reads CASILGTGDQPQHF. The DNA reads as follows: TGTGCCAGCATTCTCGGGACAGGGGATCAGCCCCAGCATTTT.